This T cell receptor (beta chain) was observed in a study of CD8 T cells in ankylosing spondylitis. The CDR3 is 18 residues long. Germline-derived CDR1 and CDR2 are SQVTM and ANQGSEA. Trimming at V came to 6 bases and at J to 7 bases, leaving 18 bases not matched to a gene. Quantitative 5'-RACE with molecular barcodes produced the TCR beta libraries. In TCRdb, the 5' RACE reads were re-called with MiXCR into one record per CDR3 protein. The sample lists about 540,000 distinct CDR3 sequences, approximately 12% occurring once. The study, taken as a whole, reports: There were earlier reports of some motif variants in reactive arthritis synovial fluid and blood. According to the report, clones linked to the disease were significantly enriched in matched synovial fluid samples taken from ankylosing spondylitis patients. For ankylosing spondylitis blood, a TCR beta motif of about eight highly homologous variants appeared characteristic.

In regard to this clonotype: No antigen is known for it.

Sequencing was carried out using blood, either unsorted or a sorted T cell fraction (not recorded which). The rearrangement joins TRBV29-1 to TRBJ2-1; 13 bases match TRBD2. The origin of this receptor is a male donor with ankylosing spondylitis. DNA of the CDR3: TGCAGCGTCGTCTGGACTAGCGGGAGTCTCGGTAAAAAGAATGAGCAGTTCTTC. It yields the protein CSVVWTSGSLGKKNEQFF.